This T cell receptor (beta chain) was sequenced for a study of blood T cell repertoires in COVID-19. Whole-study context: The United States, Italy and Spain provided the acute and convalescent COVID-19 samples.

Sequencing was performed with immunoSEQ multiplex PCR; in TCRdb, only in-frame clones are kept and a portion is missing. The data hold tens of thousands of clones, with approximately 89% observed a single time. This CDR3 contains 15 residues. Germline values: CDR1 SGHTA, CDR2 FQGNSA. The V segment lost 5 bases and the J segment 8 bases; nucleotides outside the gene matches: 9. The gene calls are TRBV7-2 and TRBJ2-1, with 10 bases fitting TRBD2. This clonotype was sampled from a man aged 45 to 65 with acute or convalescent COVID-19. The sample consisted of peripheral blood. The CDR3 here is CASSPRAGGPYEQFF. The CDR3 DNA is TGTGCCAGCAGCCCCAGAGCGGGGGGGCCCTATGAGCAGTTCTTC.